Listed below are T cell receptor beta chains from one sample, sequenced in a study of T cell responses to AZD1222 COVID-19 vaccine. The protocol was immunoSEQ multiplex PCR, while the TCRdb copy is restricted to in-frame clones and leaves out a portion. The table has about 110,000 clones, 87% seen once. Source: peripheral blood, taken 28 days after the second AZD1222 dose. The source of these receptors is an adult who received the AZD1222 COVID-19 vaccine. Both conserved end residues are part of each CDR3. The D gene is left open where the match is weak. Only part of the rows carry a size: once, few, many, or a class if the clone is expanded.

d_gene: .
j_gene: TRBJ1-5
abundance: .
v_gene: TRBV19
CDR3nt: TGTGCCAGTAGTACAAACTATCAGCCCCAGCATTTT
CDR3aa: CASSTNYQPQHF

d_gene: .
j_gene: TRBJ1-3
abundance: .
v_gene: TRBV19
CDR3nt: TGTGCCAGTAGTATAAAGTTCGGGAGTGGAAACACCATATATTTT
CDR3aa: CASSIKFGSGNTIYF

d_gene: .
j_gene: TRBJ2-7
abundance: .
v_gene: TRBV30
CDR3nt: TGTGCCTGGACTCAGCTTGTCGAGCAGTACTTC
CDR3aa: CAWTQLVEQYF

d_gene: .
j_gene: TRBJ2-5
abundance: once
v_gene: TRBV7-9
CDR3nt: TGTGCCAGCAGCTTAGGCGGTGGTATACAAGAGACCCAGTACTTC
CDR3aa: CASSLGGGIQETQYF

d_gene: .
j_gene: TRBJ2-5
abundance: .
v_gene: TRBV7-6
CDR3nt: TGTGCCAGCAGCCCCTCTGTCCCCTCGGAGACCCAGTACTTC
CDR3aa: CASSPSVPSETQYF

d_gene: TRBD1
j_gene: TRBJ2-1
abundance: .
v_gene: TRBV9
CDR3nt: TGTGCCAGCAGCCCCCCAGGGGGCCTGTCCTACAATGAGCAGTTCTTC
CDR3aa: CASSPPGGLSYNEQFF

d_gene: .
j_gene: TRBJ1-3
abundance: few
v_gene: TRBV21-1
CDR3nt: TGTGCCAGCAGCCCTCCCGGGGAAACGACGAATTTT
CDR3aa: CASSPPGETTNF

d_gene: TRBD1
j_gene: TRBJ1-2
abundance: .
v_gene: TRBV3-1/TRBV3-2
CDR3nt: TGTGCCAGCAGCCCTCCCTGGGAGGGGGCGAATGGCTACACCTTC
CDR3aa: CASSPPWEGANGYTF

d_gene: .
j_gene: TRBJ2-5
abundance: .
v_gene: TRBV7-8
CDR3nt: TGTGCCAGCGCCAAAGGACAAACCCAAGAGACCCAGTACTTC
CDR3aa: CASAKGQTQETQYF

d_gene: .
j_gene: TRBJ2-1
abundance: .
v_gene: TRBV5-1
CDR3nt: TGCGCCAGCAGCTTTACAAGAGGCTCCAACAATGAGCAGTTCTTC
CDR3aa: CASSFTRGSNNEQFF

d_gene: TRBD2
j_gene: TRBJ2-1
abundance: .
v_gene: TRBV7-9
CDR3nt: TGTGCCAGCAGCCCAGTGGGGACTAGCGTCCACAATGAGCAGTTCTTC
CDR3aa: CASSPVGTSVHNEQFF

d_gene: .
j_gene: TRBJ2-5
abundance: .
v_gene: TRBV2
CDR3nt: TGTGCCAGCAGTGAGATGGGACAAGAGACCCAGTACTTC
CDR3aa: CASSEMGQETQYF

d_gene: TRBD1
j_gene: TRBJ1-4
abundance: .
v_gene: TRBV5-1
CDR3nt: TGCGCCAGCAGCTTAAGACAGGGAATGGAAAAACTGTTTTTT
CDR3aa: CASSLRQGMEKLFF

d_gene: .
j_gene: TRBJ2-1
abundance: .
v_gene: TRBV29-1
CDR3nt: TGCAGCGTCGTGGATTGGGGCGGTGAGCAGTTCTTC
CDR3aa: CSVVDWGGEQFF

d_gene: TRBD1
j_gene: TRBJ1-2
abundance: .
v_gene: TRBV19
CDR3nt: TGTGCCAGTAGTGAAGGACAGGGGTATTCTGGCTACACCTTC
CDR3aa: CASSEGQGYSGYTF

d_gene: .
j_gene: TRBJ2-1
abundance: once
v_gene: TRBV6-2/TRBV6-3
CDR3nt: TGTGCCAGCAGTTACACCGAGGCGTCTCGTGAGCAGTTCTTC
CDR3aa: CASSYTEASREQFF

d_gene: TRBD1
j_gene: TRBJ2-7
abundance: .
v_gene: TRBV5-1
CDR3nt: TGCGCCAGCAGCCCGGGACAGAAAACCTACGAGCAGTACTTC
CDR3aa: CASSPGQKTYEQYF

d_gene: TRBD2
j_gene: TRBJ2-4
abundance: .
v_gene: TRBV7-9
CDR3nt: TGTGCCAGCAGCTCTCCGGTTGGAGCGGGAAAGGACATTCAGTACTTC
CDR3aa: CASSSPVGAGKDIQYF

d_gene: TRBD2
j_gene: TRBJ2-1
abundance: .
v_gene: TRBV11-1
CDR3nt: TGTGCCAGCAGCGAAATTAGCGGGGGTAATGAGCAGTTCTTC
CDR3aa: CASSEISGGNEQFF

d_gene: .
j_gene: TRBJ2-7
abundance: .
v_gene: TRBV12-1
CDR3nt: TGTGCCAGCAGCTTTATATGCCGCAGGACCTACGAGCAGTACTTC
CDR3aa: CASSFICRRTYEQYF

d_gene: TRBD2
j_gene: TRBJ2-7
abundance: .
v_gene: TRBV9
CDR3nt: TGTGCCAGCAGCGCAGGGACTAGCGGGAGGTTAAACTCCTACGAGCAGTACTTC
CDR3aa: CASSAGTSGRLNSYEQYF

d_gene: .
j_gene: TRBJ2-1
abundance: medium-sized
v_gene: TRBV6-2/TRBV6-3
CDR3nt: TGTGCCAGCAGCCCCGACCGGCTAGGGCAGTTCTTC
CDR3aa: CASSPDRLGQFF

d_gene: .
j_gene: TRBJ1-5
abundance: few
v_gene: TRBV7-2
CDR3nt: TGTGCCAGCAGCGCTAGGACCGATCAGCCCCAGCATTTT
CDR3aa: CASSARTDQPQHF

d_gene: .
j_gene: TRBJ2-3
abundance: .
v_gene: TRBV6-1
CDR3nt: TGTGCCAGCAGTGAACTGGGGGCAAGGGCAGATACGCAGTATTTT
CDR3aa: CASSELGARADTQYF

d_gene: .
j_gene: TRBJ1-5
abundance: .
v_gene: TRBV11-3
CDR3nt: TGTGCCAGCAGGGGGGGATCACGGCCTAGCAATCAGCCCCAGCATTTT
CDR3aa: CASRGGSRPSNQPQHF

d_gene: .
j_gene: TRBJ1-2
abundance: .
v_gene: TRBV7-2
CDR3nt: TGTGCCAGCAGCTTCTACAGGATAGCTAACTATGGCTACACCTTC
CDR3aa: CASSFYRIANYGYTF

d_gene: .
j_gene: TRBJ1-2
abundance: .
v_gene: TRBV7-2
CDR3nt: TGTGCCAGCAGCTTAGATCCGGCCAACTATGGCTACACCTTC
CDR3aa: CASSLDPANYGYTF

d_gene: .
j_gene: TRBJ1-6
abundance: once
v_gene: TRBV23-1
CDR3nt: TGCGCCAGCAGTCAATCAGTCTTAAGGACGAGATATAATTCACCCCTCCACTTT
CDR3aa: CASSQSVLRTRYNSPLHF

d_gene: TRBD1
j_gene: TRBJ2-7
abundance: .
v_gene: TRBV18
CDR3nt: TGTGCCAGCTCCTCGCTCGGGACAGGCTCCTACGAGCAGTACTTC
CDR3aa: CASSSLGTGSYEQYF

d_gene: .
j_gene: TRBJ1-1
abundance: .
v_gene: TRBV6-5
CDR3nt: TGTGCCAGCAGTTCGGACTGGGATGAAGCTTTCTTT
CDR3aa: CASSSDWDEAFF

d_gene: TRBD1
j_gene: TRBJ2-2
abundance: few
v_gene: TRBV29-1
CDR3nt: TGCAGCGCCCGACCCGGGACAGGGGCCGGGGAGCTGTTTTTT
CDR3aa: CSARPGTGAGELFF

d_gene: .
j_gene: TRBJ1-5
abundance: .
v_gene: TRBV6-5
CDR3nt: TGTGCCAGCAGTTACTCGAACACGAACAATCAGCCCCAGCATTTT
CDR3aa: CASSYSNTNNQPQHF

d_gene: .
j_gene: TRBJ1-1
abundance: .
v_gene: TRBV29-1
CDR3nt: TGCAGCGTTGAAAGGGCAGGGGTGAACACTGAAGCTTTCTTT
CDR3aa: CSVERAGVNTEAFF

d_gene: .
j_gene: TRBJ1-1
abundance: .
v_gene: TRBV7-8
CDR3nt: TGTGCCAGCAGAAGAGACCACGGGAACACTGAAGCTTTCTTT
CDR3aa: CASRRDHGNTEAFF

d_gene: .
j_gene: TRBJ1-1
abundance: .
v_gene: TRBV7-2
CDR3nt: TGTGCCAGCAGCTTGGTACGGGTGAACACTGAAGCTTTCTTT
CDR3aa: CASSLVRVNTEAFF

d_gene: TRBD1
j_gene: TRBJ2-2
abundance: .
v_gene: TRBV29-1
CDR3nt: TGCAGCGTTCCCAGGGGGACAACGACCGGGGAGCTGTTTTTT
CDR3aa: CSVPRGTTTGELFF

d_gene: .
j_gene: TRBJ2-7
abundance: .
v_gene: TRBV7-9
CDR3nt: TGTGCCAGCAGCCTCACAGGGTACGAGCAGTACTTC
CDR3aa: CASSLTGYEQYF

d_gene: TRBD2
j_gene: TRBJ2-7
abundance: .
v_gene: TRBV3-1/TRBV3-2
CDR3nt: TGTGCCAGCAGCCAAGGGGGACTAGCGGGCAGGAGCTCCTACGAGCAGTACTTC
CDR3aa: CASSQGGLAGRSSYEQYF

d_gene: TRBD2
j_gene: TRBJ2-1
abundance: .
v_gene: TRBV2
CDR3nt: TGTGCCAGCAGTGAAGCGGGGGACTACCACCGGGAGTTCTTC
CDR3aa: CASSEAGDYHREFF

d_gene: .
j_gene: TRBJ1-5
abundance: .
v_gene: TRBV30
CDR3nt: TGTGCCTGGAGCCAGGGACGTTTTAGCAATCAGCCCCAGCATTTT
CDR3aa: CAWSQGRFSNQPQHF

d_gene: TRBD2
j_gene: TRBJ2-4
abundance: .
v_gene: TRBV28
CDR3nt: TGTGCCAGCAGTTTATCGGCGGGACTAAAAAACATTCAGTACTTC
CDR3aa: CASSLSAGLKNIQYF